This entry concerns a single T cell receptor (beta chain). In the original processing: Nucleated cell number was recorded as an estimate derived from reference gene primer amplification. Profiled with immunoSEQ multiplex PCR; TCRdb holds only in-frame clones, not every one. From that table come the V and J calls and clone size; the DNA was used to work out D and trimming. The repertoire holds around 250,000 clones, approximately 78% seen once, with 3.4% in the top ten. The record originates from a study of blood T cell repertoires in COVID-19. In the study overall: There were acute and convalescent COVID-19 samples, and they came from the United States, Italy and Spain. From T cells, B-cell-depleted T cells, or PBMCs came the material, which was cDNA or gDNA.

After removal of 3 bases from V and 9 bases from J, the junction contained 7 bases not matched to a gene. CDR1 SGDLS and CDR2 YYNGEE come from the germline V gene. The CDR3 is 15 amino acids. V is TRBV9 and J is TRBJ2-1; 12 positions agree with TRBD2. This TCR was sampled from a woman aged 18 to 35 with acute or convalescent COVID-19. The source material was peripheral blood. CDR3 DNA: TGTGCCAGCAGCGCTAGACTAGCGGGAGATGGTGAGCAGTTCTTC. Its translation: CASSARLAGDGEQFF.